The clone carrying this T cell receptor beta chain came up many times. Its antigen is undetermined. The sample comes from a study of T cells in Graves' hyperthyroidism and ophthalmopathy. Findings and caveats of the study: Stable hyperthyroidism and ophthalmopathy were separated using 13 V-J signatures.

RNA transcripts yielded amplified TCR beta CDR3 regions. The HTBI set primed first-round TCR CDR3 RT-PCR. MiXCR, run by TCRdb on the multiplex PCR reads, gives a single entry per CDR3 protein. The sample holds a few hundred thousand distinct CDR3 sequences; under 60% are singletons and the top ten take about 8.3%. The hyperthyroidism was newly diagnosed and had lasted under 2 months; the patients were aged 18 to 65. Clinical symptoms, serum thyroxine and TRAb, thyroid ultrasound and orbital computed tomography were used for the diagnoses. The CDR3 sequence is 15 residues long. Trimming left V 1 base short and J 0 bases short, with 10 bases between. Per germline, CDR1 SGHVS and CDR2 FNYEAQ.

The sequence came from a woman aged 18-29 years with Graves' hyperthyroidism. Sequencing input: peripheral blood or thyroid tissue (not recorded which). V gene TRBV7-6 combines with J gene TRBJ2-7, with D possibly TRBD1 on 5 matching bases. CDR3 protein: CASSLVAGRSYEQYF. CDR3 DNA sequence: TGTGCCAGCAGCTTAGTGGCAGGGCGCTCCTACGAGCAGTACTTC.